Following are 24 T cell receptor beta chains from one sample sequenced in a study of cytomegalovirus exposure and HLA in healthy donors. The PCR contained 60 Vbeta and 13 Jbeta primers. Method: immunoSEQ multiplex PCR; TCRdb's copy keeps in-frame clones and lacks some. This table holds more than 85,000 clones, 15% found once. The sample consisted of PBMCs. The receptors derive from a female donor in good health and CMV-seronegative.

The chain employs TRBV4-3 and TRBJ2-5, with TRBD2 matching over 8 bases. The CDR3 is 19 amino acids. V shed 0 bases, J shed 5 bases, and the junction held 17 bases outside the gene matches. Germline CDR1 reads LGHNA; CDR2 reads YSLEER. The CDR3 region has the DNA TGCGCCAGCAGCCAAGACCGGGCTAGCGGGCCCCTCTCCTGGGAGACCCAGTACTTC. Amino acid sequence: CASSQDRASGPLSWETQYF.

This rearrangement joins TRBV29-1 to TRBJ2-5, with 8 bases matching TRBD2. Germline values: CDR1 SQVTM, CDR2 ANQGSEA. Trimming cost V 6 bases and J 4 bases; bases outside gene matches: 10. This CDR3 is 14 amino acids long. The DNA of the CDR3 is TGCAGCGTAGCTAGCGGGTCGGTCGGAGAGACCCAGTACTTC. Its translation: CSVASGSVGETQYF.

The V and J genes are TRBV9 and TRBJ2-5; TRBD2 matches 7 bases. Germline loops: CDR1 SGDLS, CDR2 YYNGEE. The CDR3 runs 14 residues. J gave up 4 bases and V 3 bases, and 6 bases lay outside the gene matches. The CDR3 bases are TGTGCCAGCAGCGCGGCGGGCGGGGGAGAGACCCAGTACTTC. Translated, it gives CASSAAGGGETQYF.

The chain uses TRBV18 and TRBJ2-1; 8 bases agree with TRBD2. Germline V gene data show CDR1 as KGHSH and CDR2 as LQKENI. Trimming took 3 bases from V and 4 from J; bases not matched to a gene: 5. The CDR3 runs 15 residues. The CDR3 region is CASSPEGLEYNEQFF. In DNA, the CDR3 is TGTGCCAGCTCACCTGAGGGACTAGAGTACAATGAGCAGTTCTTC.

The chain has TRBV2 and TRBJ1-5, with D maybe TRBD1 (6 bases). The V gene's germline CDR1 is SNHLY and CDR2 FYNNEI. The V gene lost 6 bases and the J gene lost 4 bases, with 16 bases spanning the gap. The CDR3 sequence is 15 residues long. CDR3 DNA sequence: TGTGCCAGCAGCCTGGGGCAGGGGCGTAATCAGCCCCAGCATTTT. It specifies CASSLGQGRNQPQHF.

This clone came up a few times. The chain recombines TRBV27 with TRBJ1-2; maybe TRBD1 (5 bases). Trimming took off 5 bases at V and 8 bases at J, with 24 bases between the two ends. This CDR3 is built from 16 residues. Germline CDR1 MNHEY, CDR2 SMNVEV (reference sequence). The CDR3 coding sequence is TGTGCCAGCAGTCCCTGGGTGGGAGGGGAGGGGAGCGGCTACACCTTC. Translating gives CASSPWVGGEGSGYTF.

The chain couples TRBV5-6 to TRBJ1-5; 7 bases are a match to TRBD1. The CDR3 runs 14 residues. V was pared by 4 bases and J by 4 bases, with 5 bases of the junction left unmatched. Germline V gene sequence: CDR1 SGHDT, CDR2 YYEEEE. The DNA of the CDR3 is TGTGCCAGCAGCCGGGGACAGACGAATCAGCCCCAGCATTTT. The encoded protein is CASSRGQTNQPQHF.

This clone was counted a few times. The genes are TRBV6-5 and TRBJ1-5, with no clear D. Germline lookup yields CDR1 MNHEY and CDR2 SVGAGI. The CDR3 is 13 amino acids. The V end was cut by 9 bases, the J end by 3 bases, with 12 bases between. The CDR3 sequence: CARVTANNQPQHF. DNA for the CDR3: TGTGCCAGAGTTACAGCTAACAATCAGCCCCAGCATTTT.

This clone occurred a few times. The germline gene is not matched at one end of the junction; a read error may be the cause. The J gene is TRBJ1-2, the V gene TRBV12-5; D possibly corresponds to TRBD1 (6 bases). The CDR3 sequence is 13 residues long. CDR1 and CDR2 from the germline V gene are LGHNT and FRNRAP. The CDR3 sequence is CASGFYRVRGYPF. Here the CDR3 DNA reads TGTGCTAGTGGTTTTTACAGGGTACGTGGCTACCCCTTC.

This clone was counted between two and nine times. J is TRBJ1-1 and V is TRBV30; D gene uncertain. Germline CDR1 GTSNPN, CDR2 SVGIG (reference sequence). Trimming removed 8 bases at V and 7 bases at J, with 20 bases between. This CDR3 spans 13 amino acids. Here the CDR3 DNA reads TGTGCCGCCGAATCTCCGGGGAGATTTGAAGCTTTCTTT. Translation gives CAAESPGRFEAFF. The full variable domain, completed using reference TRBV30 and TRBJ1-1, is SQTIHQWPATLVQPVGSPLSLECTVEGTSNPNLYWYRQAAGRGLQLLFYSVGIGQISSEVPQNLSASRPQDRQFILSSKKLLLSDSGFYLCAAESPGRFEAFFGQGTRLTVV.

J is TRBJ1-5 and V is TRBV6-1; the D is unclear. Germline V lookup: CDR1 MNHNS, CDR2 SASEGT. There are 15 residues in the CDR3. Trimming pared 1 base from V and 4 bases from J, leaving 11 bases between. CDR3 DNA sequence: TGTGCCAGCAGTGAAGTCGGGTCGGGGAATCAGCCCCAGCATTTT. Protein product: CASSEVGSGNQPQHF.

The chain recombines TRBV5-6 with TRBJ2-1; TRBD2 might be the D (5 bases). V was pared by 0 bases and J by 8 bases, with 18 bases between. Per germline, CDR1 SGHDT and CDR2 YYEEEE. The CDR3 runs 16 residues. The CDR3 spells CASSLVDRDPPHEQFF. The CDR3 nucleotides read TGTGCCAGCAGCTTGGTGGATCGGGATCCCCCCCATGAGCAGTTCTTC.

This clone was seen a few times. The gene calls are TRBV30 and TRBJ1-5; perhaps TRBD1 as D (5 bases). Germline V gene sequence: CDR1 GTSNPN, CDR2 SVGIG (reference sequence). CDR3 length: 13 amino acids. V lost 1 base, J lost 2 bases, and 6 bases lay in between. CDR3 residues: CAWSAQGNQPQHF. DNA of the CDR3: TGTGCCTGGAGTGCACAGGGCAATCAGCCCCAGCATTTT. Drawing the rest from reference TRBV30 and TRBJ1-5, the complete variable domain is SQTIHQWPATLVQPVGSPLSLECTVEGTSNPNLYWYRQAAGRGLQLLFYSVGIGQISSEVPQNLSASRPQDRQFILSSKKLLLSDSGFYLCAWSAQGNQPQHFGDGTRLSIL.

This clone was observed a handful of times. V gene TRBV19 combines with J gene TRBJ2-3, with TRBD1 identical over 8 bases. CDR1 is LNHDA and CDR2 is SQIVND in the germline V gene (reference sequence). This CDR3 has 12 residues. The V and J ends lost 8 bases and 3 bases, in that order; junction bases with no gene match: 1. CDR3 amino acids: CASGDRTDTQYF. The CDR3 nucleotides are TGTGCCAGTGGGGACAGGACAGATACGCAGTATTTT. Full variable domain (rest looked up from reference TRBV19 and TRBJ2-3): DGGITQSPKYLFRKEGQNVTLSCEQNLNHDAMYWYRQDPGQGLRLIYYSQIVNDFQKGDIAEGYSVSREKKESFPLTVTSAQKNPTAFYLCASGDRTDTQYFGPGTRLTVL.

V gene TRBV29-1 combines with J gene TRBJ2-1, with 9 bases lining up with TRBD2. J gave up 4 bases and V 3 bases, and 10 bases lay outside the gene matches. Germline V gene lookup returns CDR1 SQVTM and CDR2 ANQGSEA. This CDR3 contains 16 residues. DNA for the CDR3: TGCAGCGTTGAGCGGTCCGGGACTAGCTTTTACAATGAGCAGTTCTTC. Amino acid sequence: CSVERSGTSFYNEQFF.

This clone has more than one count but fewer than ten. The chain recombines TRBV7-2 with TRBJ1-1; TRBD1 is a possible D gene (5 bases). The ends were cut back, 7 bases at V and 1 base at J, with 10 bases in the middle. CDR1 is SGHTA, CDR2 FQGNSA, per germline. The CDR3 covers 13 residues. CDR3 in DNA: TGTGCCAGCACTCGACAGTCGAACACTGAAGCTTTCTTT. This gives the protein CASTRQSNTEAFF. Variable domain in full (rest from reference TRBV7-2 and TRBJ1-1): GAGVSQSPSNKVTEKGKDVELRCDPISGHTALYWYRQSLGQGLEFLIYFQGNSAPDKSGLPSDRFSAERTGGSVSTLTIQRTQQEDSAVYLCASTRQSNTEAFFGQGTRLTVV.

In this sample, this clone turned up a few times. The chain combines TRBV4-3 with TRBJ1-2; 9 bases agree with TRBD1. From germline, CDR1 is LGHNA and CDR2 YSLEER. The CDR3 extends over 15 amino acids. Losses at the gene ends were 1 base for V and 8 bases for J; bases not matched to a gene: 8. CDR3 DNA sequence: TGCGCCAGCAGCCAAGCCCGCACAGGGGGCAGAGGCTACACCTTC. Protein sequence: CASSQARTGGRGYTF.

This chain connects TRBV5-1 to TRBJ2-3; 9 positions agree with TRBD1. The CDR3 has 16 amino acids. Germline trimming cut 4 bases from V and 4 bases from J; bases unmatched to any gene: 10. The germline V gene encodes CDR1 SGHRS and CDR2 YFSETQ. The CDR3 DNA reads as TGCGCCAGCAGCCTATCGACAGGGGGGGCCGCAGATACGCAGTATTTT. The encoded protein is CASSLSTGGAADTQYF.

The chain couples TRBV11-2 to TRBJ1-1; TRBD1 might be the D (5 bases). Trimming took 2 bases from V and 0 from J, leaving 13 bases between them. Germline-derived CDR1 and CDR2 are SGHAT and FQNNGV. This CDR3 is 16 amino acids long. The CDR3 here is CASSLSWGTMNTEAFF. CDR3 DNA: TGTGCCAGCAGCTTATCGTGGGGCACTATGAACACTGAAGCTTTCTTT. Variable domain in full (rest from reference TRBV11-2 and TRBJ1-1): EAGVAQSPRYKIIEKRQSVAFWCNPISGHATLYWYQQILGQGPKLLIQFQNNGVVDDSQLPKDRFSAERLKGVDSTLKIQPAKLEDSAVYLCASSLSWGTMNTEAFFGQGTRLTVV.

J is TRBJ1-1 and V is TRBV4-1; no clear D. V was cut by 1 base and J by 1 base, with 7 bases left in between. This CDR3 contains 14 residues. The germline CDR1 and CDR2 sequences are MGHRA and YSYEKL. CDR3 protein: CASSQATGNTEAFF. CDR3 in DNA: TGCGCCAGCAGCCAAGCCACGGGGAACACTGAAGCTTTCTTT.

The rearrangement joins TRBV7-9 to TRBJ2-5, with a tentative D call TRBD2 (6 bases). From germline, CDR1 is SEHNR and CDR2 FQNEAQ (reference sequence). V shed 1 base and J shed 2 bases, with 14 bases lying between them. This CDR3 has 16 amino acids. The CDR3 region is CASSLVGPSGQETQYF. The CDR3 nucleotides read TGTGCCAGCAGCTTAGTGGGCCCCAGCGGGCAAGAGACCCAGTACTTC.

This sequence joins TRBV7-8 and TRBJ1-4; a weak D match, TRBD1 (5 bases). CDR3 length equals 15 residues. With 1 base removed from V and 10 bases from J, the gap between germline ends came to 16 bases. From germline, CDR1 is SGHVS and CDR2 FQNEAQ. The CDR3 bases are TGTGCCAGCAGCTTAGGACGGCTGGGAAGGGGAAAACTGTTTTTT. This translates into CASSLGRLGRGKLFF.

The chain links TRBV10-3 to TRBJ2-5; 7 nucleotides match TRBD1. Germline-derived CDR1 and CDR2 are ENHRY and SYGVKD. The CDR3 contains 16 residues. Trimming took 6 bases from V and 0 from J; bases not matched to a gene: 10. The CDR3 protein is CAISVSPGTDQETQYF. The DNA for the CDR3 is TGTGCCATCAGCGTATCACCTGGGACAGACCAAGAGACCCAGTACTTC.

The CDR3 sequence is CASIETGGVDEKLFF. The CDR3 DNA follows: TGTGCCAGTATTGAAACAGGGGGCGTAGATGAAAAACTGTTTTTT. The rearrangement links TRBV19 to TRBJ1-4; 9 bases line up with TRBD1. Germline assignment: CDR1 LNHDA and CDR2 SQIVND (reference sequence). The CDR3 is 15 residues long. Trimming cost V 7 bases and J 6 bases; bases outside gene matches: 9.